The entry below gives a single T cell receptor (beta chain) sequence along with its context. Antigen unknown. CDR3 size: 14 residues. The germline V gene has CDR1 SGHTA and CDR2 FQGTGA. The trim removed 2 bases at V and 1 base at J, leaving 0 bases unmatched. This entry is derived from a study of beta chain features in type 1 diabetes. The sequenced template was cDNA made from the entire isolated RNA. The repertoire was sequenced with immunoSEQ multiplex PCR; TCRdb's copy has only in-frame clones and lacks some. The data contain about 150,000 clones, roughly an eighth of them singletons. General study findings and limits: Patients with Type 1 diabetes showed moderately but significantly shorter TCRB CDR3s in all four CD4+ subsets. Whether HLA type affects TCRB rearrangement stayed undetermined in the present work.

The rearrangement uses TRBV7-3 and TRBJ2-3, with 7 bases identical to TRBD2. This clonotype was obtained from a man younger than 30 with type 1 diabetes. Material: central memory CD4+ T cells from blood. The CDR3 region has the DNA TGTGCCAGCAGCTTAGCGGGGGGCACAGATACGCAGTATTTT. It is translated as CASSLAGGTDTQYF.